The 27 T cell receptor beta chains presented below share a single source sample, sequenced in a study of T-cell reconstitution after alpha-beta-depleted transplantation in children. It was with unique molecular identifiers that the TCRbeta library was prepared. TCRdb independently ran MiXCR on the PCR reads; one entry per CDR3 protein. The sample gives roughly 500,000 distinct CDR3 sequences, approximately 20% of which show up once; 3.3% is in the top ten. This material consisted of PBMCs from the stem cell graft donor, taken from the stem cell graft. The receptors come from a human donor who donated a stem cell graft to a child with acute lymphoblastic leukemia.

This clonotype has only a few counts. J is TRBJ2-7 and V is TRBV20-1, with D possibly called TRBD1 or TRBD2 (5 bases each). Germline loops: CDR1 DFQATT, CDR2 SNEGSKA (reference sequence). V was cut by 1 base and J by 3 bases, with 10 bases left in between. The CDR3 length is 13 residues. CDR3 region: CSARGQGVYEQYF. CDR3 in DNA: TGCAGTGCTAGAGGGCAGGGAGTCTACGAGCAGTACTTC.

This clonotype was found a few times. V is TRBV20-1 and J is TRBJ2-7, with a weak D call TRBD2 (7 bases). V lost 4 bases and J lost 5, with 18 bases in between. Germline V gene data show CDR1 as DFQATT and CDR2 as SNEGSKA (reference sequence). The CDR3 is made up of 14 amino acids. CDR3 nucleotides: TGCAGTGCTATTGGGGAGGGCAGGGGCGACGAGCAGTACTTC. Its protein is CSAIGEGRGDEQYF.

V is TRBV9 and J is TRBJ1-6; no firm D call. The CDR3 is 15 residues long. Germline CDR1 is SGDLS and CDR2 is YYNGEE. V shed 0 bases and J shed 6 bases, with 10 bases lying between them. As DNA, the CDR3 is TGTGCCAGCAGCGTAGAGTGGGAGGGTAATTCACCCCTCCACTTT. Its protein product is CASSVEWEGNSPLHF.

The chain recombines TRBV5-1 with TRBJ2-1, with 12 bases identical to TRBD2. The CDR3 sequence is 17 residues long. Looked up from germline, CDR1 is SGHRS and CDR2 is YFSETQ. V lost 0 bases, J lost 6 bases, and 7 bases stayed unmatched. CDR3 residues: CASSLGLAGAGRNEQFF. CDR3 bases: TGCGCCAGCAGCTTGGGACTAGCGGGAGCGGGACGCAATGAGCAGTTCTTC.

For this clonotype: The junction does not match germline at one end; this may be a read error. The CDR3: CAIAGGSYTEPFF. CDR3 DNA sequence: TGTGCCATCGCAGGGGGGAGTTACACTGAACCTTTCTTT. This chain joins TRBV10-3 and TRBJ1-1; TRBD1 matches 7 bases. Germline V gene lookup returns CDR1 ENHRY and CDR2 SYGVKD. The CDR3 spans 13 residues.

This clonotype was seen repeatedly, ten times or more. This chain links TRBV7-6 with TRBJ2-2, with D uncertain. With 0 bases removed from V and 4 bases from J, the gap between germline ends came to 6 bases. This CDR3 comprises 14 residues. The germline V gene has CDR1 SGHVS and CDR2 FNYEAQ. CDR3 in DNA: TGTGCCAGCAGCTTAGCCCAGGCCACCGGGGAGCTGTTTTTT. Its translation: CASSLAQATGELFF.

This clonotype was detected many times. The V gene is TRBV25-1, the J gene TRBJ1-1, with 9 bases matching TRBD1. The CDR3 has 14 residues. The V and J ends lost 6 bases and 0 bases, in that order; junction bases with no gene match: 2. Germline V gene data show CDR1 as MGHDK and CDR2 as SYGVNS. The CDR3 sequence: CASSGQGMNTEAFF. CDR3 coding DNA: TGTGCCAGCAGCGGACAGGGGATGAACACTGAAGCTTTCTTT.

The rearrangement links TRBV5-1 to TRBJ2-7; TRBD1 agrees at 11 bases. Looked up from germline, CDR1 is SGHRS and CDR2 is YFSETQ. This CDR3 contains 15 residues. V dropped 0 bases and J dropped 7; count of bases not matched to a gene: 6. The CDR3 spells CASSLGTGGPTEQYF. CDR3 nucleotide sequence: TGCGCCAGCAGCTTGGGGACAGGGGGCCCTACGGAGCAGTACTTC.

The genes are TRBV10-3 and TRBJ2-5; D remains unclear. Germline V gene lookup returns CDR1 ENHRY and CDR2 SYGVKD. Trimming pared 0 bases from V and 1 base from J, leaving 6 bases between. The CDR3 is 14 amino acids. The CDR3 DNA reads TGTGCCATCAGTGAGTCGACGCTCCAAGAGACCCAGTACTTC. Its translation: CAISESTLQETQYF.

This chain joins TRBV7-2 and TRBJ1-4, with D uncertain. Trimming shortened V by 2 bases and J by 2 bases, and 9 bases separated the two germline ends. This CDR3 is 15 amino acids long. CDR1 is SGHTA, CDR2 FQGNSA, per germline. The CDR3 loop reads CASSLSSTTNEKLFF. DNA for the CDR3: TGTGCCAGCAGCTTATCTTCCACGACTAATGAAAAACTGTTTTTT. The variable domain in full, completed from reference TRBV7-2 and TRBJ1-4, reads GAGVSQSPSNKVTEKGKDVELRCDPISGHTALYWYRQSLGQGLEFLIYFQGNSAPDKSGLPSDRFSAERTGGSVSTLTIQRTQQEDSAVYLCASSLSSTTNEKLFFGSGTQLSVL.

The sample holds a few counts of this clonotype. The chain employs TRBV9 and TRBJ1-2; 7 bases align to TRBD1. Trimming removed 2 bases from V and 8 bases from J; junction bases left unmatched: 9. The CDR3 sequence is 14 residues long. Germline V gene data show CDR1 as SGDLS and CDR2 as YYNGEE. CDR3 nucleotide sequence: TGTGCCAGCAGCGTTTTAGGGGGCGAGGAGGGCTACACCTTC. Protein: CASSVLGGEEGYTF.

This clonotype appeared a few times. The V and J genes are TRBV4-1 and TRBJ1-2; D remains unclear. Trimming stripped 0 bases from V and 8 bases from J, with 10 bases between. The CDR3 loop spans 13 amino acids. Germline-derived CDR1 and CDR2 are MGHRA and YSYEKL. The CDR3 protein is CASSQDRKGGYTF. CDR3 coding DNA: TGCGCCAGCAGCCAAGATCGGAAAGGCGGCTACACCTTC.

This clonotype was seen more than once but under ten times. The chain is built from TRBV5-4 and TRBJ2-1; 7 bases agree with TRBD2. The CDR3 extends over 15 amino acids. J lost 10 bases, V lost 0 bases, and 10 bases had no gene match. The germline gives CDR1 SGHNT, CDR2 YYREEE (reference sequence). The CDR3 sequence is CASSLGDYSAREQFF. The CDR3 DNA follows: TGTGCCAGCAGCTTGGGGGACTACTCTGCCCGCGAGCAGTTCTTC.

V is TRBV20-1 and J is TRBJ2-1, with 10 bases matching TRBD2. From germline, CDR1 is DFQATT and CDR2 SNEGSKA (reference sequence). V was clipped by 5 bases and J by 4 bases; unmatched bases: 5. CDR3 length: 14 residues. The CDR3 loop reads CSASLAGPYNEQFF. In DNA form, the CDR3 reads TGCAGTGCTTCACTAGCGGGGCCTTACAATGAGCAGTTCTTC.

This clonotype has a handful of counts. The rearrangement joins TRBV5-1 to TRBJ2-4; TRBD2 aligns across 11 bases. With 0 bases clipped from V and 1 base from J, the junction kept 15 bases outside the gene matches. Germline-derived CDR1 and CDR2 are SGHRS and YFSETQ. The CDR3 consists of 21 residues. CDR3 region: CASSLVGVAVLAGDAKNIQYF. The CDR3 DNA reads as TGCGCCAGCAGCTTGGTAGGTGTAGCGGTACTAGCGGGAGACGCCAAAAACATTCAGTACTTC.

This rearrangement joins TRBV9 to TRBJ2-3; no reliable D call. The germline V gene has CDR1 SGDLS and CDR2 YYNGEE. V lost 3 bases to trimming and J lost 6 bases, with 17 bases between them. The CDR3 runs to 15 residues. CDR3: CASSEADRGWDTQYF. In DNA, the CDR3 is TGTGCCAGCAGCGAAGCCGACCGTGGGTGGGATACGCAGTATTTT.

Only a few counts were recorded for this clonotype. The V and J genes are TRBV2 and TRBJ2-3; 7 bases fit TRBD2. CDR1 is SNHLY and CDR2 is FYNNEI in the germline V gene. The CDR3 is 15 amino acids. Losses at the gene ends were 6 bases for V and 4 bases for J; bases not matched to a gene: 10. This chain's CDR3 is CASRKREGWPDTQYF. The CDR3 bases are TGTGCCAGCAGGAAGCGGGAAGGTTGGCCAGATACGCAGTATTTT.

This CDR3 reads CASIDSSEAFF. CDR3 coding DNA: TGTGCCAGCATCGACAGCTCAGAAGCTTTCTTT. The chain employs TRBV12-3 or TRBV12-4 and TRBJ1-1; the D gene is possibly TRBD1 (5 bases). The CDR3 is made up of 11 amino acids. Deletions cut 7 bases from V and 8 bases from J, with 11 bases between.

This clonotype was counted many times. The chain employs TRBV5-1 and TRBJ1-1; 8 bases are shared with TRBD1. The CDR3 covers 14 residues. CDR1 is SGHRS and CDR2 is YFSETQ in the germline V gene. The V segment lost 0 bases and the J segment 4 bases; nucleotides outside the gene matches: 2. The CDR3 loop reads CASSLGQGLTEAFF. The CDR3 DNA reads TGCGCCAGCAGCTTGGGACAGGGGCTCACTGAAGCTTTCTTT.

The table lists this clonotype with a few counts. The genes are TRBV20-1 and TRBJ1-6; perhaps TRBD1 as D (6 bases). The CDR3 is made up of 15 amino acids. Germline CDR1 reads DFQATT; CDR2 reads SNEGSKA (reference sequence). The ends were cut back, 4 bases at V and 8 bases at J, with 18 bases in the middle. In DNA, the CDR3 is TGCAGTGCTACCCGGGGGATGGGGGGGCATTCACCCCTCCACTTT. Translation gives CSATRGMGGHSPLHF.

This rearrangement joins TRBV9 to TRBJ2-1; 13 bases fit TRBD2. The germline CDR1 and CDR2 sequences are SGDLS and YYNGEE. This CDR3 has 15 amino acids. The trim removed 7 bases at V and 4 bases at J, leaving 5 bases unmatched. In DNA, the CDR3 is TGTGCCAGCGCCGGGACTAGCGGGAAATACAATGAGCAGTTCTTC. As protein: CASAGTSGKYNEQFF.

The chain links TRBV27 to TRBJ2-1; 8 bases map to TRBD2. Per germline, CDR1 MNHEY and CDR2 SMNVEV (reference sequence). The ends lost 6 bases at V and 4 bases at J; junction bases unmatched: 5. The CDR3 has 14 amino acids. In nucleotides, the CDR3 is TGTGCCAGCAGACTGACTAGCGCTTACAATGAGCAGTTCTTC. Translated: CASRLTSAYNEQFF.

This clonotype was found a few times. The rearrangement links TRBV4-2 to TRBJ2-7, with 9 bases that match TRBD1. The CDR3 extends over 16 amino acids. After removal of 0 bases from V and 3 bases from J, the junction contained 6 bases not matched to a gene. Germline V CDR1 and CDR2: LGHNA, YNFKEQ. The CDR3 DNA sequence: TGTGCCAGCAGCCAAGATCTTGCGGGACAGGGCTACGAGCAGTACTTC. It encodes CASSQDLAGQGYEQYF.

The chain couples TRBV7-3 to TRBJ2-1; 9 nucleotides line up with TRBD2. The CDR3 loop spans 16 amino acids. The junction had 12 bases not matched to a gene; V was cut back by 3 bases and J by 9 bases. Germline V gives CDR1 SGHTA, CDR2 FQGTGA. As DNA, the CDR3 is TGTGCCAGCAGCTTGAGCAGAGTAGCGGGAGTAATTGAGCAGTTCTTC. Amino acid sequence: CASSLSRVAGVIEQFF.

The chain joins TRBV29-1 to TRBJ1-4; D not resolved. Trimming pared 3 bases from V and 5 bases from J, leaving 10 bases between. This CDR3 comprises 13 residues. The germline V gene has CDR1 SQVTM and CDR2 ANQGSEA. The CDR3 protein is CSVEAGPNEKLFF. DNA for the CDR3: TGCAGCGTTGAGGCAGGCCCGAATGAAAAACTGTTTTTT.

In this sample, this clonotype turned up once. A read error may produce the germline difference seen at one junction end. CDR3 nucleotide sequence: TGCGCCAGCAGCCCGGGGACAGGGCCCTTGGGGGAAGCGGGAGTCCACCACGACCAGTACTTC. Its translation: CASSPGTGPLGEAGVHHDQYF. The chain combines TRBV5-1 with TRBJ2-7; D perhaps matches TRBD1 (9 bases). Germline V gives CDR1 SGHRS, CDR2 YFSETQ. This CDR3 has 21 amino acids.

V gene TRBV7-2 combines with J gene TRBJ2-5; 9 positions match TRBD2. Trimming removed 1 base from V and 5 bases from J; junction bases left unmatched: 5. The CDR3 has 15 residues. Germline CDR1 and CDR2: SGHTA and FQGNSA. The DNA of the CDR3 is TGTGCCAGCAGCTTAGTTAGCGGGAGCGCTGAGACCCAGTACTTC. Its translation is CASSLVSGSAETQYF.